This T cell receptor (beta chain) was identified during a study of cytomegalovirus exposure and HLA in healthy donors. A note on this clone: Its antigen remains unknown.

Primers included in the PCR were 60 Vbeta and 13 Jbeta primers. Sequenced by immunoSEQ multiplex PCR; TCRdb stores in-frame clones only, minus some. Of some 150,000 clones detected, about 80% appear once; the ten largest clones hold 5% to 7%. V lost 6 bases to trimming and J lost 0 bases, with 11 bases between them. Looked up from germline, CDR1 is SNHLY and CDR2 is FYNNEI. The CDR3 sequence is 14 residues long. Study-wide results and caveats: Most TCRs appeared rarely, but some public TCRs recurred in many donors. The listing of roughly 160 TCR beta chains classed them as cytomegalovirus-associated. Sequencing likely caused a cluster of highly shared sequence variants. Confirmation was obtained in vitro that a few CMV-associated chains are specific for CMV antigens.

The receptor's source is a man aged 40-55 years in good health and CMV-seropositive. The sample comprised PBMCs. The rearrangement uses TRBV2 and TRBJ1-1; D remains unclear. Here the CDR3 reads CASSLTTMNTEAFF. CDR3 DNA sequence: TGTGCCAGCAGCCTGACAACCATGAACACTGAAGCTTTCTTT.